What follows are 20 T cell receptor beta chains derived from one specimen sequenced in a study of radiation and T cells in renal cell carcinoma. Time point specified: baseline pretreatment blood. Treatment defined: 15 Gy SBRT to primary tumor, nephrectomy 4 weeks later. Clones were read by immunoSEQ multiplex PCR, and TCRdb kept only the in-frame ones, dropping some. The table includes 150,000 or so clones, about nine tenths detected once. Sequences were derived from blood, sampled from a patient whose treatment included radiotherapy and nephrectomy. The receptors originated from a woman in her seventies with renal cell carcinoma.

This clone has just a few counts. The CDR3 is CASRWGWNQPQHF. Here the CDR3 DNA reads TGTGCCAGTAGATGGGGATGGAATCAGCCCCAGCATTTT. The chain couples TRBV19 to TRBJ1-5; D is undetermined. There are 13 residues in the CDR3. CDR1 and CDR2 from the germline V gene are LNHDA and SQIVND (reference sequence). The V end lost 6 bases, the J end lost 4 bases, and 10 bases lay between the germline ends.

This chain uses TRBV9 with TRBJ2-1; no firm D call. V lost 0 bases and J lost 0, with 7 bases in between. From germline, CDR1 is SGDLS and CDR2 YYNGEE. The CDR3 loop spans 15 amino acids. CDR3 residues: CASSVEPYSYNEQFF. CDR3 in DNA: TGTGCCAGCAGCGTAGAGCCTTACTCCTACAATGAGCAGTTCTTC.

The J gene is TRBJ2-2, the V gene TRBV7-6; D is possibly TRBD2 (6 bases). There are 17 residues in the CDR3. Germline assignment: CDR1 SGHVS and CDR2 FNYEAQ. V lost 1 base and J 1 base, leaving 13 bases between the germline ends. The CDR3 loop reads CASSLEGGTRNTGELFF. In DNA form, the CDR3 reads TGTGCCAGCAGCTTAGAGGGCGGGACGAGGAACACCGGGGAGCTGTTTTTT.

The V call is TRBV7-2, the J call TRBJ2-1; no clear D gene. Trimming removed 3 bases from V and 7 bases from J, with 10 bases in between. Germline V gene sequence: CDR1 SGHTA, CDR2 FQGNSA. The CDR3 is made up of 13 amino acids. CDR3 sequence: CASSLVFGNEQFF. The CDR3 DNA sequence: TGTGCCAGCAGCTTGGTTTTTGGGAATGAGCAGTTCTTC.

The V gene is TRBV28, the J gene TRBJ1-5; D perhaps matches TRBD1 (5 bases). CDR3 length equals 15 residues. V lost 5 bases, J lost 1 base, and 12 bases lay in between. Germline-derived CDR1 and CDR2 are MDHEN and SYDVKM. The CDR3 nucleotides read TGTGCCAGCAGTCATATGGGGGGGAGCAATCAGCCCCAGCATTTT. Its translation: CASSHMGGSNQPQHF.

The CDR3 DNA sequence: TGTGCCAGCAGCGTAGATTTGGGGCAGCGTGGCTACACCTTC. Translation: CASSVDLGQRGYTF. The chain carries TRBV9 and TRBJ1-2; D possibly corresponds to TRBD1 (5 bases). The germline V gene encodes CDR1 SGDLS and CDR2 YYNGEE. There are 14 residues in the CDR3. V was clipped by 0 bases and J by 7 bases, with 13 bases between them.

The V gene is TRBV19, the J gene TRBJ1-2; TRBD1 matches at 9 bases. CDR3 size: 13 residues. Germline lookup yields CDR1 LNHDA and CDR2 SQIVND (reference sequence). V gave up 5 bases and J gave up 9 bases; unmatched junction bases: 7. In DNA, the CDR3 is TGTGCCAGTAGTTTTGTCGGACAGGGGAGCTACACCTTC. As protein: CASSFVGQGSYTF.

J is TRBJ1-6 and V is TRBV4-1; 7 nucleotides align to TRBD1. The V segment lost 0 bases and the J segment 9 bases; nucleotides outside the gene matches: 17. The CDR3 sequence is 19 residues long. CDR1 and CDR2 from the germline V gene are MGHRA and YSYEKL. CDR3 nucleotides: TGCGCCAGCAGCCAAGAGCGAAAATTAGGACAGGAAGGTGGTTCACCCCTCCACTTT. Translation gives CASSQERKLGQEGGSPLHF.

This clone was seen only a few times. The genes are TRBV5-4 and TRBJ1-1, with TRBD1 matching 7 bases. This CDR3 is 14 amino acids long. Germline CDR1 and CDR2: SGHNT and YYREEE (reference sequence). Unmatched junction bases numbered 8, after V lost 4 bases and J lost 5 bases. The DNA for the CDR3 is TGTGCCAGCAGCCATGACAGGGTACGGACTGAAGCTTTCTTT. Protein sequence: CASSHDRVRTEAFF.

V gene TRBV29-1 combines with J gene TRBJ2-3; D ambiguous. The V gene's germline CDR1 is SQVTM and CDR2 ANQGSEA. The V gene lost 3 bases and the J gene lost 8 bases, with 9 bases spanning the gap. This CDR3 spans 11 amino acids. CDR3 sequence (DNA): TGCAGCGTTGATTTGGGTGGTACGCAGTATTTT. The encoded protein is CSVDLGGTQYF.

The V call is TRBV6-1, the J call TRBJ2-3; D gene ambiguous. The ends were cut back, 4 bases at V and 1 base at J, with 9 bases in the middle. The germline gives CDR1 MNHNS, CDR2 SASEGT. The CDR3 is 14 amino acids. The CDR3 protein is CASSGVGGTDTQYF. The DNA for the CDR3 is TGTGCCAGCAGTGGAGTTGGGGGCACAGATACGCAGTATTTT.

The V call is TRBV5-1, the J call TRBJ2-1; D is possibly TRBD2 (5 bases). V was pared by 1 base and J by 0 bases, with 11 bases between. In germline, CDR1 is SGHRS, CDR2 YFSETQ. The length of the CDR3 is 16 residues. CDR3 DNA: TGCGCCAGCAGCTTGAGGTTAGGGAGCTCCTACAATGAGCAGTTCTTC. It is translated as CASSLRLGSSYNEQFF.

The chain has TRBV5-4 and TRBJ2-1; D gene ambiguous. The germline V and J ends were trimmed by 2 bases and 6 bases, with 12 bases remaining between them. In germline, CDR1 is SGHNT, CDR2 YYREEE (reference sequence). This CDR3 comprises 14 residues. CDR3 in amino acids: CASSFVTPSNEQFF. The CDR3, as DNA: TGTGCCAGCAGCTTCGTGACCCCGAGCAATGAGCAGTTCTTC. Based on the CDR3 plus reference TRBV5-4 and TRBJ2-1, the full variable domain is ETGVTQSPTHLIKTRGQQVTLRCSSQSGHNTVSWYQQALGQGPQFIFQYYREEENGRGNFPPRFSGLQFPNYSSELNVNALELDDSALYLCASSFVTPSNEQFFGPGTRLTVL.

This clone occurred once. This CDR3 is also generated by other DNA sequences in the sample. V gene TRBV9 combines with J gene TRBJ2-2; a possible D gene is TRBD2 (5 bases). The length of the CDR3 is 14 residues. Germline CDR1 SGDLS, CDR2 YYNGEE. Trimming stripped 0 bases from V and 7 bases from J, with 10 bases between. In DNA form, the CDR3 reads TGTGCCAGCAGCGTAGGGGGAGTTAACGGGGAGCTGTTTTTT. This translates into CASSVGGVNGELFF.

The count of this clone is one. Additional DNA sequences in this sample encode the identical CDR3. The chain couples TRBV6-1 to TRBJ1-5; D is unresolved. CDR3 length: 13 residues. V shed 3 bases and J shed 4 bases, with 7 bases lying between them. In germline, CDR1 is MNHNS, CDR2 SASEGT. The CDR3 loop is CASSEGTNQPQHF. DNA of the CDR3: TGTGCCAGCAGTGAGGGCACGAATCAGCCCCAGCATTTT.

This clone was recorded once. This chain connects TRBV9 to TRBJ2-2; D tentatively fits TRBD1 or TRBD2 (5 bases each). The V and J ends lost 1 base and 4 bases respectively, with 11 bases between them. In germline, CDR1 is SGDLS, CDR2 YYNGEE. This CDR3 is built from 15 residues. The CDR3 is CASSVRGRITGELFF. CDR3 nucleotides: TGTGCCAGCAGCGTAAGGGGACGGATCACCGGGGAGCTGTTTTTT.

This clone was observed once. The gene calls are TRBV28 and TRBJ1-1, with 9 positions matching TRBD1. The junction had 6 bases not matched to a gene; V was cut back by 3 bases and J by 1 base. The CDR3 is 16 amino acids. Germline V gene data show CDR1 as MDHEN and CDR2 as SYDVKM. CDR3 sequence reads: CASSFSGTGPNTEAFF. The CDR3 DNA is TGTGCCAGCAGTTTTTCCGGGACAGGGCCGAACACTGAAGCTTTCTTT.

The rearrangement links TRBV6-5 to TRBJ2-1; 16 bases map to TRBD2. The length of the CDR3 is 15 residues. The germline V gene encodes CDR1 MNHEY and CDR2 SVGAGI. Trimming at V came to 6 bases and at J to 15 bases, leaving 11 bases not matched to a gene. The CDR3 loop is CASSNPGLAGGQVFF. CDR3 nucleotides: TGTGCCAGCAGCAACCCGGGACTAGCGGGGGGGCAAGTGTTCTTC.

The CDR3: CASSELGDSGNTIYF. The CDR3 DNA is TGTGCCAGCAGTGAACTGGGAGACTCTGGAAACACCATATATTTT. The chain carries TRBV2 and TRBJ1-3; D is unclear. The CDR3 covers 15 residues. Germline V lookup: CDR1 SNHLY, CDR2 FYNNEI. V lost 2 bases and J 0 bases, leaving 8 bases between the germline ends.

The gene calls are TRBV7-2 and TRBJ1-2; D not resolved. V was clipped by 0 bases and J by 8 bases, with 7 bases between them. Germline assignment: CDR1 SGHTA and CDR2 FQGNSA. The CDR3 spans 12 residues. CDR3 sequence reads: CASSLAPRGYTF. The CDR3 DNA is TGTGCCAGCAGCTTAGCCCCAAGGGGCTACACCTTC.